This T cell receptor (beta chain) was observed in a study of identical twins. V dropped 7 bases and J dropped 4 bases, with 13 bases sitting between them. This CDR3 comprises 14 residues. Germline lookup yields CDR1 MNHEY and CDR2 SMNVEV (reference sequence). With template switching, a universal primer site was added, and the cDNA carried unique molecular identifiers. TCRdb called the 5' RACE reads again in MiXCR, with one record for every CDR3 protein. The repertoire holds about 920,000 distinct CDR3 sequences, with 12% as singletons. In its sample, this clonotype was seen a few times. Its cognate antigen is unknown. Study-level findings and limits: Out-of-frame TCR alpha sharing observed in monozygotic twins exceeded model estimates. For cord blood, abundant beta clonotypes had fewer insertions, unlike memory repertoires, which showed none. Invariant MAIT and iNKT cells could partly confound zero-insertion analyses.

The data also belong to a second study, concerning yellow fever vaccine responses in identical twins.

What was sequenced was PBMCs. The chain has TRBV27 and TRBJ2-2, with D possibly matching TRBD2 (6 bases). This receptor was identified in a woman aged 18-29 years in good health. CDR3: CASISLAGTGELFF. CDR3 bases: TGTGCCAGCATATCACTAGCAGGCACCGGGGAGCTGTTTTTT.